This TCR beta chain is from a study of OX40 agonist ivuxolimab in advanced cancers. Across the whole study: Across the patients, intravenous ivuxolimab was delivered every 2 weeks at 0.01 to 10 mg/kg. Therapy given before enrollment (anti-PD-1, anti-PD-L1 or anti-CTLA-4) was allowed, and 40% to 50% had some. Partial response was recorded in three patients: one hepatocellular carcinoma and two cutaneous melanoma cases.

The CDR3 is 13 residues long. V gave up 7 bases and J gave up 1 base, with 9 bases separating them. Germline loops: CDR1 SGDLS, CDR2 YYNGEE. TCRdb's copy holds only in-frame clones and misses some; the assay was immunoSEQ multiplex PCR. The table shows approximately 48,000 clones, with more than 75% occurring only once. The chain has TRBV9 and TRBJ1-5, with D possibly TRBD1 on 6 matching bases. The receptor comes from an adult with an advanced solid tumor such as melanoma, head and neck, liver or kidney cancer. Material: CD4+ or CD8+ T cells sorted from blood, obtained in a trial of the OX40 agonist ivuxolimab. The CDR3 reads CASSRGSNQPQHF. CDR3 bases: TGTGCCAGCTCCAGGGGAAGCAATCAGCCCCAGCATTTT.